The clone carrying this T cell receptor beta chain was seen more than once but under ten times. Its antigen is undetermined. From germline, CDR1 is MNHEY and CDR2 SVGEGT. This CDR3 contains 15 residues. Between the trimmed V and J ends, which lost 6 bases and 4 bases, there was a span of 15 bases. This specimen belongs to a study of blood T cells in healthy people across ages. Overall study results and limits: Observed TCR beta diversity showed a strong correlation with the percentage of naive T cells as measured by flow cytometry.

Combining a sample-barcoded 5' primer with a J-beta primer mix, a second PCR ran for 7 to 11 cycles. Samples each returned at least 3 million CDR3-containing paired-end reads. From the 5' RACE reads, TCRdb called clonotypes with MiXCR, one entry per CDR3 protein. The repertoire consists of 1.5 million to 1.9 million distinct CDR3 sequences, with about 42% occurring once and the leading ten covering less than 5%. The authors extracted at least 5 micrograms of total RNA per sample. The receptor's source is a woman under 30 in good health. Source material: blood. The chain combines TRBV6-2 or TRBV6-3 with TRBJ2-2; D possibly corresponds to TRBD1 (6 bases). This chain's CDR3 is CASRPGTPTTGELFF. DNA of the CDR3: TGTGCCAGCAGGCCCGGGACACCCACCACCGGGGAGCTGTTTTTT.